Each of the 14 T cell receptor beta chains below was sequenced from the same sample in a study of shared clonotypes between healthy human individuals. Produced via immunoSEQ multiplex PCR; TCRdb's table is partial and in-frame only. Among around 340,000 clones listed, 70% to 75% were seen once. The sequencing sample was made of memory CD4+ T cells sorted from blood. Subset indicated: CD45RA-negative fraction. Receptors were obtained from a man between 25 and 39 years old in good health.

The chain recombines TRBV10-2 with TRBJ2-7, with 11 nucleotides matching TRBD1. The CDR3 sequence is 15 residues long. The germline gives CDR1 WSHSY, CDR2 SAAADI. V shed 6 bases and J 5 bases; nucleotides not matched to a gene: 9. The CDR3 reads CASSFFGTGGNEQYF. The CDR3 nucleotides are TGCGCCAGCAGCTTTTTCGGGACAGGGGGGAACGAGCAGTACTTC.

The gene calls are TRBV10-3 and TRBJ2-1; either TRBD1 or TRBD2 may fit D (7 bases each). Trimming left V 6 bases short and J 4 bases short, with 13 bases between. There are 14 residues in the CDR3. Germline V gives CDR1 ENHRY, CDR2 SYGVKD. The CDR3 is CAISQGGTYNEQFF. CDR3 bases: TGTGCCATCAGCCAGGGGGGGACGTACAATGAGCAGTTCTTC.

This clone was picked up a small number of times. This chain links TRBV4-1 with TRBJ1-2; D remains ambiguous. CDR1 MGHRA and CDR2 YSYEKL come from the germline V gene. Trimming removed 1 base at V and 6 bases at J, with 18 bases between. CDR3 length: 16 amino acids. The CDR3 here is CASSQVGRRSRNGYTF. CDR3 nucleotides: TGCGCCAGCAGCCAAGTGGGTCGACGGTCGCGAAATGGCTACACCTTC.

This clone was seen once. The chain is built from TRBV18 and TRBJ1-4; D gene unclear. V was shortened by 2 bases and J by 12 bases, with 13 bases between the two germline ends. There are 13 residues in the CDR3. Germline loops: CDR1 KGHSH, CDR2 LQKENI. CDR3 DNA sequence: TGTGCCAGCTCACCAGGGGAGTCGGTGGAACTGTTTTTT. It is translated as CASSPGESVELFF.

V is TRBV7-9 and J is TRBJ1-1, with D possibly being TRBD1 (5 bases). The V end lost 8 bases, the J end lost 4 bases, and 29 bases lay between the germline ends. The CDR3 has 18 residues. Germline V gives CDR1 SEHNR, CDR2 FQNEAQ (reference sequence). In nucleotides, the CDR3 is TGTGCCAGCGCCACCACGGAGATTCTACAACGTGGGGGCACTGAAGCTTTCTTT. Translated: CASATTEILQRGGTEAFF.

The CDR3: CASRVSYEQYF. DNA for the CDR3: TGTGCCAGCAGGGTCTCCTACGAGCAGTACTTC. The chain employs TRBV28 and TRBJ2-7; D uncertain. Trimming removed 6 bases from V and 0 bases from J, with 3 bases in between. The CDR3 has 11 amino acids. Germline CDR1 MDHEN, CDR2 SYDVKM.

The V and J genes are TRBV21-1 and TRBJ1-2. TRBV21-1 is a recognized pseudogene. The CDR3 has 14 amino acids. The CDR3 bases are TGTGCCAGCAGCAAACCGGTTTGGGGGTATGGCTACACCTTC. Protein sequence: CASSKPVWGYGYTF.

This chain connects TRBV2 to TRBJ2-5; 10 nucleotides line up with TRBD2. The germline gives CDR1 SNHLY, CDR2 FYNNEI. The CDR3 runs 12 residues. The V and J ends lost 7 bases and 4 bases, in that order; junction bases with no gene match: 0. Here the CDR3 reads CASKREGETQYF. The CDR3 DNA follows: TGTGCCAGCAAGCGGGAGGGAGAGACCCAGTACTTC.

This chain joins TRBV7-9 and TRBJ1-2, with D possibly matching TRBD1 (5 bases). V was trimmed by 2 bases and J by 2 bases, leaving 12 bases between them. This CDR3 region has 15 residues. Germline-derived CDR1 and CDR2 are SEHNR and FQNEAQ (reference sequence). The CDR3 region is CASSLRQTINYGYTF. CDR3 sequence (DNA): TGTGCCAGCAGCTTACGACAGACCATCAACTATGGCTACACCTTC. Drawing the rest from reference TRBV7-9 and TRBJ1-2, the complete variable domain is DTGVSQNPRHKITKRGQNVTFRCDPISEHNRLYWYRQTLGQGPEFLTYFQNEAQLEKSRLLSDRFSAERPKGSFSTLEIQRTEQGDSAMYLCASSLRQTINYGYTFGSGTRLTVV.

The genes are TRBV6-5 and TRBJ1-5; unclear D gene. The CDR3 has 14 amino acids. V was shortened by 0 bases and J by 5 bases, with 8 bases between the two germline ends. Germline CDR1 and CDR2: MNHEY and SVGAGI. The CDR3 is CASSYSSEHQPQHF. The CDR3 nucleotides are TGTGCCAGCAGTTACTCCAGTGAGCATCAGCCCCAGCATTTT.

V gene TRBV14 combines with J gene TRBJ2-2, with D maybe TRBD1 (6 bases). V was trimmed by 0 bases and J by 0 bases, leaving 11 bases between them. There are 17 residues in the CDR3. The germline CDR1 and CDR2 sequences are SGHDN and FVKESK. The CDR3 protein is CASSQDLQGANTGELFF. The CDR3 bases are TGTGCCAGCAGCCAAGATCTACAGGGTGCGAACACCGGGGAGCTGTTTTTT.

The gene calls are TRBV4-1 and TRBJ2-7, with D maybe TRBD2 (5 bases). CDR3 length: 17 amino acids. Germline V lookup: CDR1 MGHRA, CDR2 YSYEKL. Trimming stripped 4 bases from V and 2 bases from J, with 21 bases between. CDR3 protein: CASSRRAEAENPYEQYF. The CDR3 DNA reads TGCGCCAGCAGCCGGCGTGCGGAAGCGGAAAATCCCTACGAGCAGTACTTC.

The genes are TRBV30 and TRBJ1-2, with D hard to call. The germline CDR1 and CDR2 sequences are GTSNPN and SVGIG (reference sequence). Trimming cost V 2 bases and J 8 bases, with 15 bases left between them. This CDR3 comprises 13 residues. The CDR3 here is CAWSSSGLGGYTF. CDR3 sequence (DNA): TGTGCCTGGAGTTCGTCGGGTTTAGGAGGCTACACCTTC. Together with reference TRBV30 and TRBJ1-2, the CDR3 gives the full variable domain: SQTIHQWPATLVQPVGSPLSLECTVEGTSNPNLYWYRQAAGRGLQLLFYSVGIGQISSEVPQNLSASRPQDRQFILSSKKLLLSDSGFYLCAWSSSGLGGYTFGSGTRLTVV.

The chain carries TRBV6-5 and TRBJ1-5; unclear D gene. There are 16 residues in the CDR3. Germline-derived CDR1 and CDR2 are MNHEY and SVGAGI. V dropped 0 bases and J dropped 1 base, with 10 bases sitting between them. CDR3 amino acids: CASSYSWSGSNQPQHF. DNA for the CDR3: TGTGCCAGCAGTTACTCGTGGTCAGGAAGCAATCAGCCCCAGCATTTT.